This TCR beta chain is drawn from a study of blood T cell repertoires in COVID-19. For the study at large: The United States, Italy and Spain were the sources of the acute and convalescent COVID-19 samples.

Germline V gene data show CDR1 as SGHRS and CDR2 as YFSETQ. The CDR3 runs 12 residues. Trimming removed 0 bases from V and 6 bases from J, with 7 bases in between. This clone has a handful of counts. Repertoires were generated with immunoSEQ multiplex PCR, while TCRdb's copy carries only in-frame clones and drops some. Of 75,000 to 90,000 clones in the sample, approximately 80% were seen once. The chain links TRBV5-1 to TRBJ2-7, with D perhaps TRBD1 (6 bases). Sequencing used peripheral blood. This receptor was taken from a middle-aged woman with active or convalescent COVID-19. The CDR3 DNA sequence: TGCGCCAGCAGCTTGGAGGGGGTCGAGCAGTACTTC. Its protein is CASSLEGVEQYF.